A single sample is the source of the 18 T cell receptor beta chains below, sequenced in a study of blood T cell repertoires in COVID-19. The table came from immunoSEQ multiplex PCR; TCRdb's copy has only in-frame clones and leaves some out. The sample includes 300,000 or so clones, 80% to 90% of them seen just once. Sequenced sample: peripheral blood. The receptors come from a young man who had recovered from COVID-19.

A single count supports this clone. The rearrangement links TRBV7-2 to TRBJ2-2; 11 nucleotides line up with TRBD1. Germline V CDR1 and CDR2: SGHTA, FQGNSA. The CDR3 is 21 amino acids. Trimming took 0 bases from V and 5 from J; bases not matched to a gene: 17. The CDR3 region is CASSLATLLKGQGVITGELFF. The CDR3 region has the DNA TGTGCCAGCAGCTTAGCCACTCTTCTAAAGGGACAGGGGGTAATTACCGGGGAGCTGTTTTTT. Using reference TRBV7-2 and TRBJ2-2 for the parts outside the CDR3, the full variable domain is GAGVSQSPSNKVTEKGKDVELRCDPISGHTALYWYRQSLGQGLEFLIYFQGNSAPDKSGLPSDRFSAERTGGSVSTLTIQRTQQEDSAVYLCASSLATLLKGQGVITGELFFGEGSRLTVL.

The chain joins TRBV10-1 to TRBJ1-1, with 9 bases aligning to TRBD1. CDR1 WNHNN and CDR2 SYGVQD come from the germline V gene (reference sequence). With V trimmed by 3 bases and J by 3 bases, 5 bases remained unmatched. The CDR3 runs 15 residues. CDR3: CASSDRTGEDTEAFF. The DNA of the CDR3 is TGCGCCAGCAGTGACCGGACAGGGGAGGACACTGAAGCTTTCTTT.

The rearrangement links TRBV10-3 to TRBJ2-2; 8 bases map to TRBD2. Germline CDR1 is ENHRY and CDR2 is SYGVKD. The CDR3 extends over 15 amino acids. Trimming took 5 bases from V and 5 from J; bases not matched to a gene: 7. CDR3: CAISREGQDTGELFF. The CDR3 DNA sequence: TGTGCCATCAGTCGGGAGGGCCAAGATACCGGGGAGCTGTTTTTT.

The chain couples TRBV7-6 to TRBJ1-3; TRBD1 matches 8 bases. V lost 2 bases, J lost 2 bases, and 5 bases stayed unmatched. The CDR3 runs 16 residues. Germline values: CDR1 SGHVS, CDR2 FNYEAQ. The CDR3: CASSLLATGAGNTIYF. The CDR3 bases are TGTGCCAGCAGCTTACTCGCGACAGGGGCTGGAAACACCATATATTTT.

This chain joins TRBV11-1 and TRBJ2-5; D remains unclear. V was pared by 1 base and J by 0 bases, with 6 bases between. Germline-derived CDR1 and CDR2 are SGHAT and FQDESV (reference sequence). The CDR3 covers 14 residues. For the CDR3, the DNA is TGTGCCAGCAGCTTAGAACTACACCAAGAGACCCAGTACTTC. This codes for CASSLELHQETQYF.

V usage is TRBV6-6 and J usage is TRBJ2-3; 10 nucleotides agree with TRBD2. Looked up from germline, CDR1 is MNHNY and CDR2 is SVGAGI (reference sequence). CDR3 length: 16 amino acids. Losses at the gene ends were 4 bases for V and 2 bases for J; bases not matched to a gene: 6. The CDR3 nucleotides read TGTGCCAGCAGTTCCCCTAGCGGGGGACTCACAGATACGCAGTATTTT. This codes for CASSSPSGGLTDTQYF.

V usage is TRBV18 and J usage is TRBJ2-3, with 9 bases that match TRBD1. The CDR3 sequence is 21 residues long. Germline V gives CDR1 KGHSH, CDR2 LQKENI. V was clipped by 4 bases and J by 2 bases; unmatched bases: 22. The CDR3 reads CASSLFEPGQGPITFTDTQYF. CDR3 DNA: TGTGCCAGCTCACTTTTCGAGCCGGGACAGGGACCCATCACATTCACAGATACGCAGTATTTT.

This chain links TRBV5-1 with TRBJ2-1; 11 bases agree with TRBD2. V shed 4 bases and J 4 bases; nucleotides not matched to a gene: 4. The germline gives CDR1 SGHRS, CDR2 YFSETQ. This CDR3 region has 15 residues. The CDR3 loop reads CASSPGLAEYNEQFF. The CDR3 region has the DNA TGCGCCAGCAGCCCGGGACTAGCGGAATACAATGAGCAGTTCTTC.

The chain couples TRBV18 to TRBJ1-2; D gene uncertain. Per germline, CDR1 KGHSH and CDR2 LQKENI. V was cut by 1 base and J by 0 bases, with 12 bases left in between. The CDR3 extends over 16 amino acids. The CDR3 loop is CASSPLMRSSNYGYTF. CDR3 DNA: TGTGCCAGCTCACCACTGATGAGGAGCTCTAACTATGGCTACACCTTC.

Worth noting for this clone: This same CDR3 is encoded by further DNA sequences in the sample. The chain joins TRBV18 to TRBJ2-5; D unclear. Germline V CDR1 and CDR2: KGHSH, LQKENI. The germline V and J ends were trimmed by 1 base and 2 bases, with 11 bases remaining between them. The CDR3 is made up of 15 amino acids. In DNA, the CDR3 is TGTGCCAGCTCACCACGCGCCGGGTTTCAAGAGACCCAGTACTTC. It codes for CASSPRAGFQETQYF.

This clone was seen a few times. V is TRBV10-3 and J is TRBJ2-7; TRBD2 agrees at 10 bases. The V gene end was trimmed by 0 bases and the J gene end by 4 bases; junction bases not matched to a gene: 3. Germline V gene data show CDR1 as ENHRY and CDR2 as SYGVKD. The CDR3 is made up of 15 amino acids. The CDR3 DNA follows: TGTGCCATCAGTGAGTCGCTAGCGGGAGAATACGAGCAGTACTTC. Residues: CAISESLAGEYEQYF.

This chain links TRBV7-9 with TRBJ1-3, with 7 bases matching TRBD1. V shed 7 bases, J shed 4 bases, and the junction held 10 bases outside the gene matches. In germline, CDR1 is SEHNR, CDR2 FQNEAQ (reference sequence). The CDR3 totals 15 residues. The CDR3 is CASNFYRGAGNTIYF. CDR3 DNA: TGTGCCAGCAACTTCTACAGGGGCGCGGGAAACACCATATATTTT.

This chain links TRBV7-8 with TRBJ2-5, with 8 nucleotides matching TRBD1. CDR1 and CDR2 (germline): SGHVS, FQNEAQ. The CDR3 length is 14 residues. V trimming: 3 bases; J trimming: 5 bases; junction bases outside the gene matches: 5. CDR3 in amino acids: CASSFGQGGETQYF. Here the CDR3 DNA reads TGTGCCAGCAGCTTCGGACAGGGAGGCGAGACCCAGTACTTC.

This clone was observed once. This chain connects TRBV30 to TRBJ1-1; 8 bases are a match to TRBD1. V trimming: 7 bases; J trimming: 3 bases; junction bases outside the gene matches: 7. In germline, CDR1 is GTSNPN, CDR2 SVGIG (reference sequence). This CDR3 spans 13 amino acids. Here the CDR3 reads CAFAGQEDTEAFF. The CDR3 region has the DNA TGTGCCTTCGCGGGACAGGAGGACACTGAAGCTTTCTTT.

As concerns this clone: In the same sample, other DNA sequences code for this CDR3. The CDR3 DNA reads as TGTGCCAGCTCACCGGGACAGGGGAACACTGAAGCTTTCTTT. Translating it yields CASSPGQGNTEAFF. The chain employs TRBV18 and TRBJ1-1; 9 nucleotides align to TRBD1. CDR3 size: 14 residues. The junction had 0 bases not matched to a gene; V was cut back by 3 bases and J by 1 base. The germline V gene has CDR1 KGHSH and CDR2 LQKENI.

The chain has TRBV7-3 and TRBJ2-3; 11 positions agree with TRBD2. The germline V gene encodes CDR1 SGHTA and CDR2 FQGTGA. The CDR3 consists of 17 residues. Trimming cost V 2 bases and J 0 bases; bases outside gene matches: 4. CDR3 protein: CASSLSSSGGSTDTQYF. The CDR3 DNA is TGTGCCAGCAGCTTATCGTCTAGCGGGGGGAGCACAGATACGCAGTATTTT.

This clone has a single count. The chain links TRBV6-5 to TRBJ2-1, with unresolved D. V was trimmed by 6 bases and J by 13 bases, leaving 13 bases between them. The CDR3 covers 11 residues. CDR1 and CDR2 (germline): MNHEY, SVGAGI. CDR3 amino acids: CASSAEVEQFF. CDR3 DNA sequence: TGTGCCAGCAGCGCCGAGGTTGAACAGTTCTTC.

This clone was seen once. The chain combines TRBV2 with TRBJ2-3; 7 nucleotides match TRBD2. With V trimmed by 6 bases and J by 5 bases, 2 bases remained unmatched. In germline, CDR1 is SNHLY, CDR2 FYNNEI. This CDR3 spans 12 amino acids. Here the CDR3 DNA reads TGTGCCAGCAGAATAGCGGGAGATACGCAGTATTTT. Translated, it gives CASRIAGDTQYF.